Reported below is one TCR beta chain. In its sample, this clone was seen many times. Its specific antigen is unknown. No base qualities exist here, and no much larger clone lies one base off it. This specimen belongs to a study of metastatic and nonmetastatic thyroid tumors (dated by TCRdb to the early 2020s). Looking at the study overall: Repertoires from peripheral blood and from tumor or nodule tissue samples of malignant and benign thyroid patients were compared. Study-level results and caveats: TCR beta diversity was reported as significantly higher in malignant tumors than in benign nodules, in both blood and tumor samples.

Reading the germline V gene gives CDR1 SGHTA and CDR2 FQGTGA. There are 13 amino acids in the CDR3, from cysteine to phenylalanine inclusive. Of the read, only the CDR3 DNA is kept; its 39 bases are in frame from base 1. Trimming costs V 0 bases and J 7 bases, and their ends lie 10 bases apart. Libraries came from PCR. TCRdb names Illumina HiSeq 4000 as the instrument used. High-throughput sequencing was used to profile the TCR beta-chain CDR3 region of every patient. On the study's bioinformatics: Drawing on CDR3 differences between clinicopathological groups, the researchers built a classifier meant to tell apart patients with distant-metastatic papillary thyroid cancer. To measure repertoire diversity the researchers used the Shannon index, while the Morisita-Horn index served to gauge how similar the tumor and blood repertoires were. TCRdb itself trimmed the public reads at Q25 with fastp, ran MiXCR and retained productive beta chains. TCRdb's processing, not the authors', yielded these V and J calls. This sample gives 25,000 to 35,000 clones in total; about 16% of them show up just once. Together, the top ten hold about 4.5% of the sample.

Before undergoing thyroid surgery, none of the patients had been given any kind of treatment. Using T-cell receptor beta sequencing, the study looked back at clinical samples from patients collected from the early 2010s to the late 2010s. Sequencing was done on a sample of blood. In this chain, TRBV7-3 is recombined with TRBJ2-7; the D gene cannot be resolved reliably. This receptor was identified in a female donor with papillary thyroid cancer or a benign thyroid nodule (not recorded which). Some clones in this sample may be carry-over from other donors' samples. At the DNA level, the sequence is TGTGCCAGCAGCTTAACGTGGCAGACGGAGCAGTACTTC. Its protein is CASSLTWQTEQYF.